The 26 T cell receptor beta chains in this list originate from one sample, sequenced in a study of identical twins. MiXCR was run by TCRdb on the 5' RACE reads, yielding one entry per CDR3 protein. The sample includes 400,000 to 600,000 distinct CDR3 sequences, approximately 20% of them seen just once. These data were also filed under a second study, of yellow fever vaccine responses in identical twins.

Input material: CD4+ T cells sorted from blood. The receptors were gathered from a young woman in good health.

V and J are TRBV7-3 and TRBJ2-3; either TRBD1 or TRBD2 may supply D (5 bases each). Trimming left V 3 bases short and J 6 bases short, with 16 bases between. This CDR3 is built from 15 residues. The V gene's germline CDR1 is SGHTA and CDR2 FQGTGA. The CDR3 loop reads CASSFHGTVGDTQYF. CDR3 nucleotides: TGTGCCAGCAGCTTCCACGGGACGGTGGGGGATACGCAGTATTTT.

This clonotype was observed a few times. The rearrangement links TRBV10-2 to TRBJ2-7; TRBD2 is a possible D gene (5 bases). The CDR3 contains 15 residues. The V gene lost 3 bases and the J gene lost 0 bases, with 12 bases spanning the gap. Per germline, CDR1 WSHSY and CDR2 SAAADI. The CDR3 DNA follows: TGCGCCAGCAGTGATATTGGACGGGACTCCTACGAGCAGTACGTC. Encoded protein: CASSDIGRDSYEQYV.

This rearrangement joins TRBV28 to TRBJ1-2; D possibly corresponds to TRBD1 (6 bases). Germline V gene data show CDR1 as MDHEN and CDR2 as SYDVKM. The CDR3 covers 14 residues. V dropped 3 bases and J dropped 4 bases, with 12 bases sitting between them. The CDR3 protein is CASSLAGASYGYTF. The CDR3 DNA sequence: TGTGCCAGCAGTTTGGCAGGGGCTTCCTATGGCTACACCTTC.

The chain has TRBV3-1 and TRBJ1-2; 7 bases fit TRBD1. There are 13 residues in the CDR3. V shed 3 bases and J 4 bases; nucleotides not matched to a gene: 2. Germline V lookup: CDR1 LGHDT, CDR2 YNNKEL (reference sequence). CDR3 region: CASSQDRPYGYTF. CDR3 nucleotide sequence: TGTGCCAGCAGCCAGGACAGGCCCTATGGCTACACCTTC. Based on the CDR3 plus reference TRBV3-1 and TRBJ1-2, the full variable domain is DTAVSQTPKYLVTQMGNDKSIKCEQNLGHDTMYWYKQDSKKFLKIMFSYNNKELIINETVPNRFSPKSPDKAHLNLHINSLELGDSAVYFCASSQDRPYGYTFGSGTRLTVV.

The CDR3 nucleotides read TGTGCCAGCAGTAAGACCGATAATCAGCCCCAGCATTTT. Amino acid sequence: CASSKTDNQPQHF. V is TRBV12-3 or TRBV12-4 and J is TRBJ1-5; D is unresolved. The CDR3 runs 13 residues. V was clipped by 5 bases and J by 4 bases, with 9 bases between them.

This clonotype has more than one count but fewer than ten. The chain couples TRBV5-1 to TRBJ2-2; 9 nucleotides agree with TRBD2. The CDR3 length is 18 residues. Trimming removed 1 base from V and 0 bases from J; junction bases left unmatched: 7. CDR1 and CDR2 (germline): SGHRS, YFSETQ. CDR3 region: CASSLPGLAHANTGELFF. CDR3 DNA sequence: TGCGCCAGCAGCTTGCCGGGACTAGCCCACGCGAACACCGGGGAGCTGTTTTTT.

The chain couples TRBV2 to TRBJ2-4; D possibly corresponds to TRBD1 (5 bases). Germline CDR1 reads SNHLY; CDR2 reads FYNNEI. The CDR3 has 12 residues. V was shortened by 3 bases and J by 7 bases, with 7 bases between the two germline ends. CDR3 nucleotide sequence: TGTGCCAGCAGTGATAAGGGGAACATTCAGTACTTC. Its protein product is CASSDKGNIQYF. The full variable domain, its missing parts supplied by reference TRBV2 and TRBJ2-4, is EPEVTQTPSHQVTQMGQEVILRCVPISNHLYFYWYRQILGQKVEFLVSFYNNEISEKSEIFDDQFSVERPDGSNFTLKIRSTKLEDSAMYFCASSDKGNIQYFGAGTRLSVL.

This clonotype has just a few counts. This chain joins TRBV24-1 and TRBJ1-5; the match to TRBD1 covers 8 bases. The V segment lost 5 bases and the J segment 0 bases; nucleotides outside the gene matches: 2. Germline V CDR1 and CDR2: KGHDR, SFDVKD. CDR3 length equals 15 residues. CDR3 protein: CATSAGTGSNQPQHF. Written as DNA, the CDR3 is TGTGCCACCAGTGCCGGGACAGGTAGCAATCAGCCCCAGCATTTT.

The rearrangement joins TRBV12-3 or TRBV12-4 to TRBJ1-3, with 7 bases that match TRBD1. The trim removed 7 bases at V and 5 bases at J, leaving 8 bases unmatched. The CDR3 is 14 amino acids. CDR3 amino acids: CASNVRQGRNTIYF. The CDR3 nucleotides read TGTGCCAGCAACGTTCGACAGGGCCGAAACACCATATATTTT.

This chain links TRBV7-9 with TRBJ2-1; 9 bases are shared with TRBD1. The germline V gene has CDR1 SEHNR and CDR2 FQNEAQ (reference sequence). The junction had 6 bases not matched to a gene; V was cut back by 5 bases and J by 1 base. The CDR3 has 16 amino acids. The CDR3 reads CASSARTGASYNEQFF. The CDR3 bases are TGTGCCAGCAGCGCCCGGACAGGGGCTTCCTACAATGAGCAGTTCTTC. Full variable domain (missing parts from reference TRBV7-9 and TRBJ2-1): DTGVSQNPRHKITKRGQNVTFRCDPISEHNRLYWYRQTLGQGPEFLTYFQNEAQLEKSRLLSDRFSAERPKGSFSTLEIQRTEQGDSAMYLCASSARTGASYNEQFFGPGTRLTVL.

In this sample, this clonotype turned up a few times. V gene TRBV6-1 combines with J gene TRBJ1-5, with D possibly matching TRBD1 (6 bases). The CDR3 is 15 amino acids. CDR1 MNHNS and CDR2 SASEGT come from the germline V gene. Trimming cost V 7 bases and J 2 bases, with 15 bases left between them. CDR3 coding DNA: TGTGCCAGCAAAGAAACGGGACACCGCAATCAGCCCCAGCATTTT. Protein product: CASKETGHRNQPQHF.

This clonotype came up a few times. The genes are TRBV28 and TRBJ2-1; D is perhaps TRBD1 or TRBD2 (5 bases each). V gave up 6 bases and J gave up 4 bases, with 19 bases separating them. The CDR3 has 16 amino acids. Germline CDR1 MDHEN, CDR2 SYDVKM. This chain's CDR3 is CASRLGGPSSYNEQFF. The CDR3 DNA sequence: TGTGCCAGCAGGCTTGGGGGACCATCGTCGTACAATGAGCAGTTCTTC.

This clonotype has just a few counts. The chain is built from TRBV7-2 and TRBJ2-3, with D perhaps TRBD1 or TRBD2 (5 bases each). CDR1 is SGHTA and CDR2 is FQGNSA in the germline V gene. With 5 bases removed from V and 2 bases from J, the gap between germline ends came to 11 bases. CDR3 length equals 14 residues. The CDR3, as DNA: TGTGCCAGCAGCCCCGGGGCTTTCACAGATACGCAGTATTTT. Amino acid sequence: CASSPGAFTDTQYF.

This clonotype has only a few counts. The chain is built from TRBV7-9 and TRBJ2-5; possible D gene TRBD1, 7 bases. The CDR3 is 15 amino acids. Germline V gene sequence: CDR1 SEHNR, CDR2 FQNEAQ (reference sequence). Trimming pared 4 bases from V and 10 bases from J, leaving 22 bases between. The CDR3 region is CASSSSPGTQGGQYF. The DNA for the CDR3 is TGTGCCAGCAGCTCATCCCCCGGGACCCAGGGGGGCCAGTACTTC.

The CDR3 DNA reads as TGTGCCAGCAGTGAATTCGGACAGGGGAGGGAGACCCAGTACTTC. Its translation is CASSEFGQGRETQYF. The chain recombines TRBV25-1 with TRBJ2-5, with 9 bases matching TRBD1. V shed 1 base, J shed 5 bases, and the junction held 5 bases outside the gene matches. The CDR3 has 15 amino acids. CDR1 and CDR2 (germline): MGHDK, SYGVNS.

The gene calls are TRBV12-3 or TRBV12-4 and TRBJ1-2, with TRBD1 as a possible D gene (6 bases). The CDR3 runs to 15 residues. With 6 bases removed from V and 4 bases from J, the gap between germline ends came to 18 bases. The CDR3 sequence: CASRSITDRTYGYTF. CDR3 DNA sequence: TGTGCCAGCAGGTCTATCACCGACAGGACCTATGGCTACACCTTC.

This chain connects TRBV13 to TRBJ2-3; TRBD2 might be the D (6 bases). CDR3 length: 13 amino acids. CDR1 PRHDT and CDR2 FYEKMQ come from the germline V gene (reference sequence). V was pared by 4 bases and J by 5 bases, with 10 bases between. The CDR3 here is CASSSIAVDTQYF. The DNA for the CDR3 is TGTGCCAGCAGCTCCATAGCGGTAGATACGCAGTATTTT.

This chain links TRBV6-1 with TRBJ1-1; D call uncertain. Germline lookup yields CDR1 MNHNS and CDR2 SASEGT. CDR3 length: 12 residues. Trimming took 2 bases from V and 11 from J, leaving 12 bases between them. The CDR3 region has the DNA TGTGCCAGCAGTGAATCGGGCAATCGGGCTTTCTTT. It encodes CASSESGNRAFF.

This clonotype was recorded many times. The CDR3 sequence: CASSLVSSISNQPQHF. The CDR3 DNA reads TGTGCCAGCAGTCTGGTGTCAAGTATAAGCAATCAGCCCCAGCATTTT. The chain recombines TRBV2 with TRBJ1-5; the D is unclear. The CDR3 runs 16 residues. Trimming removed 5 bases at V and 1 base at J, with 15 bases between. CDR1 and CDR2 from the germline V gene are SNHLY and FYNNEI.

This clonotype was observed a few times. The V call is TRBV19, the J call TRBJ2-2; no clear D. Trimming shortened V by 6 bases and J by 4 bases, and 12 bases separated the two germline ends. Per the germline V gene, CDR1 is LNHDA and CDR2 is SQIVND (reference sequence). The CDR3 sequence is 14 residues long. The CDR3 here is CASSTLPGTGELFF. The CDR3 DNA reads TGTGCCAGTAGCACCTTACCAGGCACCGGGGAGCTGTTTTTT.

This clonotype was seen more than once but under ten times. CDR3 bases: TGTGCCATCAGTGTTGACAGGTCCACCGGGGAGCTGTTTTTT. Its protein product is CAISVDRSTGELFF. V gene TRBV10-3 combines with J gene TRBJ2-2, with D possibly matching TRBD1 (6 bases). This CDR3 has 14 amino acids. V gave up 4 bases and J gave up 4 bases, with 10 bases separating them. Germline CDR1 is ENHRY and CDR2 is SYGVKD.

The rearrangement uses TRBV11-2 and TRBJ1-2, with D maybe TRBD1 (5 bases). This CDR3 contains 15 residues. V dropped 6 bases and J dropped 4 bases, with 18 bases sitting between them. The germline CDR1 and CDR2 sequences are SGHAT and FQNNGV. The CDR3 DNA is TGTGCCAGCAGACACATCCTCGGGGGGATCTATGGCTACACCTTC. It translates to CASRHILGGIYGYTF.

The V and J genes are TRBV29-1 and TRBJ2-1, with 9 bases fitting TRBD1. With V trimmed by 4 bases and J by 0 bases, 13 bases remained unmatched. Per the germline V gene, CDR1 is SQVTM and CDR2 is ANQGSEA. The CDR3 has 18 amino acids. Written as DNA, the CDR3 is TGCAGCGTTGGGCGGACAGGGGACTTTGCCAGCTCCTACAATGAGCAGTTCTTC. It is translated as CSVGRTGDFASSYNEQFF.

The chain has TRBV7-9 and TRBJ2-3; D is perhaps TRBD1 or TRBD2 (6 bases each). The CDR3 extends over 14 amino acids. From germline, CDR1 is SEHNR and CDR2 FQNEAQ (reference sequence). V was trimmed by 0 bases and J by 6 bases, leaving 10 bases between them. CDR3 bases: TGTGCCAGCAGCTTAGCGAGGGGGGATGATACGCAGTATTTT. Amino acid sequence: CASSLARGDDTQYF.

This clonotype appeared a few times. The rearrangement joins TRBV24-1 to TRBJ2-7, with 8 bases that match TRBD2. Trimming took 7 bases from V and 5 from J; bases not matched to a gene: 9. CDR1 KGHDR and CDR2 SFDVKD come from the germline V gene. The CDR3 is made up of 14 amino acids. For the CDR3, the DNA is TGTGCCACCAGCGACTCGGGAGGGCCCCACGAGCAGTACTTC. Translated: CATSDSGGPHEQYF.

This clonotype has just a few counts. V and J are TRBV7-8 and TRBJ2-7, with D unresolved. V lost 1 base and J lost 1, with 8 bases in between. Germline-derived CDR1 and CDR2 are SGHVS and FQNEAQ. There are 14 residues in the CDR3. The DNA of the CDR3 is TGTGCCAGCAGCTTAGGGGCCGGATCCTACGAGCAGTACGTC. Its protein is CASSLGAGSYEQYV.